This T cell receptor beta chain emerged from a study of PD-1 blockade in classical Hodgkin lymphoma. About this clone: Its antigen is unknown.

All trial patients relapsed after autologous stem cell transplantation. The best responses consisted of complete response, partial response or progressive disease. The V gene lost 6 bases and the J gene lost 4 bases, with 15 bases spanning the gap. Germline V gives CDR1 LNHDA, CDR2 SQIVND (reference sequence). The CDR3 runs to 14 residues. Some clones are missing from TCRdb's copy, which holds only in-frame ones; the method was immunoSEQ multiplex PCR. Of around 91,000 clones in the sample, roughly 76% are singletons; the top ten hold 16%. General study findings and limits: A reduction in baseline TCR diversity was reportedly seen in newly diagnosed patients relative to healthy donors.

The source material was peripheral blood mononuclear cells (PBMCs), sampled before the second cycle of nivolumab. This TCR was recovered from a human donor with classical Hodgkin lymphoma. V usage is TRBV19 and J usage is TRBJ1-1; D is unclear. The CDR3 DNA reads TGTGCCAGTAGAGGAGAAGCGTGGAGCACTGAAGCTTTCTTT. It codes for CASRGEAWSTEAFF.